The 24 T cell receptor beta chains reported below all come from one sample, sequenced in a study of blood T cell repertoires in COVID-19. TCRdb's table, derived via immunoSEQ multiplex PCR, lists solely in-frame clones and lacks some. Of approximately 180,000 clones listed, over 80% are singletons. Sequencing used peripheral blood. These receptor sequences come from a woman in her forties or fifties with acute or convalescent COVID-19.

The V gene is TRBV19, the J gene TRBJ1-1; a weak D match, TRBD1 (5 bases). CDR1 is LNHDA, CDR2 SQIVND, per germline (reference sequence). Trimming shortened V by 3 bases and J by 5 bases, and 13 bases separated the two germline ends. This CDR3 has 14 residues. Here the CDR3 reads CASSIGGSWTEAFF. In DNA form, the CDR3 reads TGTGCCAGTAGTATCGGGGGAAGTTGGACTGAAGCTTTCTTT.

J is TRBJ2-2 and V is TRBV3-1 (or the pseudogene TRBV3-2); TRBD2 agrees at 8 bases. CDR1 is LGHDT, CDR2 YNNKEL, per germline (reference sequence). V lost 0 bases and J lost 4; bases outside the gene matches: 13. The CDR3 is 19 residues long. CDR3 in amino acids: CASSQDRTGGVDITGELFF. For the CDR3, the DNA is TGTGCCAGCAGCCAAGATCGTACCGGGGGGGTAGATATCACCGGGGAGCTGTTTTTT.

The chain joins TRBV9 to TRBJ2-3; D is ambiguous. This CDR3 contains 12 residues. Deletions cut 2 bases from V and 5 bases from J, with 6 bases between. CDR1 SGDLS and CDR2 YYNGEE come from the germline V gene. The CDR3 spells CASSVYGDTQYF. CDR3 coding DNA: TGTGCCAGCAGCGTTTACGGAGATACGCAGTATTTT.

This chain joins TRBV10-3 and TRBJ2-6; TRBD1 aligns across 8 bases. Trimming took 9 bases from V and 1 from J; bases not matched to a gene: 5. The CDR3 spans 15 residues. CDR1 is ENHRY, CDR2 SYGVKD, per germline. CDR3 bases: TGTGCCATTGGACAGGGTAGTTCTGGGGCCAACGTCCTGACTTTC. Amino acid sequence: CAIGQGSSGANVLTF.

This clone was counted only a few times. The chain couples TRBV4-2 to TRBJ1-4; 9 nucleotides line up with TRBD1. V trimming: 1 base; J trimming: 7 bases; junction bases outside the gene matches: 4. The CDR3 is 15 amino acids. In germline, CDR1 is LGHNA, CDR2 YNFKEQ. This chain's CDR3 is CASSQVRGQGEKLFF. The CDR3 DNA follows: TGTGCCAGCAGCCAAGTAAGGGGACAGGGTGAAAAACTGTTTTTT.

This chain uses TRBV19 with TRBJ2-1, with D possibly matching TRBD2 (6 bases). V lost 7 bases and J 6 bases, leaving 13 bases between the germline ends. CDR1 and CDR2 (germline): LNHDA, SQIVND (reference sequence). The CDR3 spans 13 residues. The CDR3 nucleotides are TGTGCCAGTACCAGGGTGGGAGGCAATGAGCAGTTCTTC. Its protein is CASTRVGGNEQFF. The full variable domain, with the rest looked up from reference TRBV19 and TRBJ2-1, is DGGITQSPKYLFRKEGQNVTLSCEQNLNHDAMYWYRQDPGQGLRLIYYSQIVNDFQKGDIAEGYSVSREKKESFPLTVTSAQKNPTAFYLCASTRVGGNEQFFGPGTRLTVL.

The chain joins TRBV6-4 to TRBJ1-1, with 9 bases lining up with TRBD1. Looked up from germline, CDR1 is MRHNA and CDR2 is SNTAGT. The J segment lost 4 bases and the V segment lost 2 bases, leaving 11 bases of the junction unmatched. This CDR3 is built from 17 residues. This CDR3 reads CASSDPGTGFNGTEAFF. The CDR3 region has the DNA TGTGCCAGCAGTGACCCCGGGACAGGGTTTAACGGCACTGAAGCTTTCTTT.

This chain connects TRBV2 to TRBJ1-5; no definite D call. The germline CDR1 and CDR2 sequences are SNHLY and FYNNEI. V was trimmed by 5 bases and J by 3 bases, leaving 8 bases between them. The CDR3 loop spans 13 amino acids. In DNA form, the CDR3 reads TGTGCCAGCAGTAAAGATATCAATCAGCCCCAGCATTTT. This gives the protein CASSKDINQPQHF.

The chain links TRBV27 to TRBJ2-3; 8 nucleotides match TRBD1. The V gene end was trimmed by 6 bases and the J gene end by 6 bases; junction bases not matched to a gene: 8. Germline V lookup: CDR1 MNHEY, CDR2 SMNVEV (reference sequence). The CDR3 length is 14 residues. The CDR3 region has the DNA TGTGCCAGCAGCACAATGACAGGGGATGATACGCAGTATTTT. Encoded protein: CASSTMTGDDTQYF.

The chain employs TRBV20-1 and TRBJ2-1; D is unresolved. The CDR3 sequence is 11 residues long. The V gene lost 5 bases and the J gene lost 6 bases, with 8 bases spanning the gap. In germline, CDR1 is DFQATT, CDR2 SNEGSKA (reference sequence). The CDR3 sequence: CSAVSSNEQFF. In DNA, the CDR3 is TGCAGTGCTGTATCTAGCAATGAGCAGTTCTTC.

This clone was found once. This sequence joins TRBV30 and TRBJ2-2; 7 positions agree with TRBD1. Trimming at V came to 4 bases and at J to 4 bases, leaving 6 bases not matched to a gene. CDR1 is GTSNPN and CDR2 is SVGIG in the germline V gene (reference sequence). The CDR3 spans 14 residues. CDR3 loop: CAWKGGDGTGELFF. CDR3 sequence (DNA): TGTGCCTGGAAAGGGGGCGATGGCACCGGGGAGCTGTTTTTT.

The V call is TRBV7-2, the J call TRBJ2-3, with 10 bases that match TRBD2. There are 15 residues in the CDR3. V shed 6 bases and J 2 bases; nucleotides not matched to a gene: 5. The germline V gene has CDR1 SGHTA and CDR2 FQGNSA. The CDR3 loop reads CASSLAGEITDTQYF. The CDR3, as DNA: TGTGCCAGCAGTCTAGCGGGGGAGATCACAGATACGCAGTATTTT.

This clone was seen a single time. This rearrangement joins TRBV11-2 to TRBJ2-7; TRBD2 matches 7 bases. Trimming cost V 4 bases and J 3 bases; bases outside gene matches: 12. CDR1 and CDR2 (germline): SGHAT, FQNNGV. This CDR3 spans 16 amino acids. The CDR3 loop is CASSSYGASGNYEQYF. CDR3 DNA: TGTGCCAGCAGCTCCTATGGGGCTAGCGGAAACTACGAGCAGTACTTC.

The chain links TRBV4-3 to TRBJ1-2, with 7 bases that match TRBD1. Germline loops: CDR1 LGHNA, CDR2 YSLEER. The CDR3 runs 14 residues. V shed 3 bases and J 3 bases; nucleotides not matched to a gene: 4. CDR3: CASSHLDRDYGYTF. The CDR3 region has the DNA TGCGCCAGCAGCCACCTTGACAGGGACTATGGCTACACCTTC.

The V gene is TRBV10-3, the J gene TRBJ1-5; TRBD1 matches at 7 bases. CDR3 length equals 13 residues. CDR1 is ENHRY and CDR2 is SYGVKD in the germline V gene. V shed 2 bases, J shed 9 bases, and the junction held 4 bases outside the gene matches. The CDR3 sequence: CAISETQGGPQHF. The CDR3 nucleotides read TGTGCCATCAGTGAGACCCAGGGGGGGCCCCAGCATTTT.

The V and J genes are TRBV4-3 and TRBJ2-3; possibly TRBD2 for D (5 bases). The CDR3 contains 17 residues. V was shortened by 1 base and J by 1 base, with 15 bases between the two germline ends. Germline-derived CDR1 and CDR2 are LGHNA and YSLEER. The CDR3 region has the DNA TGCGCCAGCAGCCAAGTTTATCGGGGTAGGGGCACAGATACGCAGTATTTT. Protein product: CASSQVYRGRGTDTQYF.

This sequence joins TRBV15 and TRBJ1-1; 7 bases align to TRBD1. This CDR3 spans 13 amino acids. The germline V gene has CDR1 LNHNV and CDR2 YYDKDF (reference sequence). V was clipped by 5 bases and J by 8 bases; unmatched bases: 8. The CDR3: CATSRRDRQEAFF. The CDR3, as DNA: TGTGCCACCAGCCGCAGGGACAGACAAGAAGCTTTCTTT.

The chain is built from TRBV11-3 and TRBJ1-5; TRBD1 aligns across 9 bases. V shed 3 bases, J shed 6 bases, and the junction held 15 bases outside the gene matches. In germline, CDR1 is SGHNT, CDR2 YENEEA. CDR3 size: 18 residues. CDR3 residues: CASSFGIPWDREAQPQHF. The CDR3, as DNA: TGTGCCAGCAGCTTCGGAATCCCCTGGGACAGGGAGGCTCAGCCCCAGCATTTT.

The chain carries TRBV28 and TRBJ1-3, with 12 bases that match TRBD1. Germline V gene sequence: CDR1 MDHEN, CDR2 SYDVKM. This CDR3 is built from 17 residues. V shed 5 bases and J 3 bases; nucleotides not matched to a gene: 8. The DNA of the CDR3 is TGTGCCAGCAGTACCTCCGGGACAGGGGGCTTTGGAAACACCATATATTTT. The encoded protein is CASSTSGTGGFGNTIYF.

The V and J genes are TRBV19 and TRBJ2-2, with D perhaps matching TRBD2 (5 bases). Germline V gene lookup returns CDR1 LNHDA and CDR2 SQIVND (reference sequence). The CDR3 consists of 16 residues. Deletions cut 5 bases from V and 6 bases from J, with 19 bases between. The CDR3 region is CASSPQTAPEAGELFF. CDR3 nucleotide sequence: TGTGCCAGTAGTCCCCAGACGGCCCCGGAGGCCGGGGAGCTGTTTTTT.

There are a few counts of this clone. This chain connects TRBV4-1 to TRBJ2-5, with TRBD1 as a possible D gene (5 bases). From germline, CDR1 is MGHRA and CDR2 YSYEKL. The V and J ends lost 10 bases and 1 base respectively, with 13 bases between them. This CDR3 has 13 amino acids. The CDR3 sequence is CATSRAPQETQYF. CDR3 nucleotide sequence: TGCGCCACGAGCAGGGCGCCCCAAGAGACCCAGTACTTC.

The V and J genes are TRBV7-2 and TRBJ1-3; D gene ambiguous. Germline V gene lookup returns CDR1 SGHTA and CDR2 FQGNSA. This CDR3 region has 15 residues. Trimming left V 1 base short and J 2 bases short, with 9 bases between. As DNA, the CDR3 is TGTGCCAGCAGCTTAGACGGGGAGGCTGGAAACACCATATATTTT. Encoded protein: CASSLDGEAGNTIYF.

V and J are TRBV19 and TRBJ1-5; TRBD1 agrees at 8 bases. J gave up 6 bases and V 5 bases, and 9 bases lay outside the gene matches. CDR3 length: 15 residues. Germline CDR1 LNHDA, CDR2 SQIVND (reference sequence). The CDR3 loop reads CASSGLQGGGQPQHF. CDR3 DNA: TGTGCCAGTAGTGGATTACAGGGGGGCGGTCAGCCCCAGCATTTT.

The chain has TRBV5-8 and TRBJ1-2; D might be TRBD1 (6 bases). Trimming cost V 4 bases and J 8 bases, with 9 bases left between them. CDR1 and CDR2 from the germline V gene are SGHTS and YDEGEE. The CDR3 is made up of 11 amino acids. CDR3 sequence (DNA): TGTGCCAGCAGCCCAGGGGAAGGCTACACCTTC. Translating it yields CASSPGEGYTF.